This TCR beta chain was captured in a study of shared clonotypes between healthy human individuals. The study's findings and limits: Shared clonotypes across all four donors exceeded non-shared ones in generation probability.

Investigators spread the genomic DNA of each subset evenly over several immunoSEQ plates. TCRdb's table, derived via immunoSEQ multiplex PCR, lists solely in-frame clones and lacks some. The profile shows around 1.6 million clones, around 98% of them singletons. CDR3 length equals 15 residues. The ends were cut back, 6 bases at V and 2 bases at J, with 17 bases in the middle. CDR1 MNHEY and CDR2 SVGAGI come from the germline V gene. About this clone: The antigen is undetermined.

CD45RA+ naive and CD45RA-negative memory subsets were separated from CD4+ cells. This chain uses TRBV6-5 with TRBJ2-7; tentatively, D is TRBD1 (5 bases). The sample was naive CD4+ T cells sorted from blood. The subset is: CD45RA+ positively selected. The receptor was derived from a man aged 30 to 45 in good health. The chain's CDR3 is CASRPTGGWTYEQYF. In DNA, the CDR3 is TGTGCCAGCAGACCCACAGGCGGCTGGACCTACGAGCAGTACTTC.